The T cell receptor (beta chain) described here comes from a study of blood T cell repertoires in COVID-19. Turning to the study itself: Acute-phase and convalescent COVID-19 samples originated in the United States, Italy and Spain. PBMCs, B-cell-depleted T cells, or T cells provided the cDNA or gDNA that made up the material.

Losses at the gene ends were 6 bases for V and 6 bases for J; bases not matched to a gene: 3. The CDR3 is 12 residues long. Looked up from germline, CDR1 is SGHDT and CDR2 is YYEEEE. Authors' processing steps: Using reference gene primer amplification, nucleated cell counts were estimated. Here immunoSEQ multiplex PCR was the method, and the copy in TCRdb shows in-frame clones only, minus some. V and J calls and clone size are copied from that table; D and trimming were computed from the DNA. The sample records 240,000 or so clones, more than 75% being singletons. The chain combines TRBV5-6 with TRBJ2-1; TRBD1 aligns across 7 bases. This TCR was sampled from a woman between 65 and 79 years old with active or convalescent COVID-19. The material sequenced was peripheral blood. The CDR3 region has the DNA TGTGCCAGCACCCGACAGGGCAATGAGCAGTTCTTC. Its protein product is CASTRQGNEQFF. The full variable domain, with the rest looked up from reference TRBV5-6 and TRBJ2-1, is DAGVTQSPTHLIKTRGQQVTLRCSPKSGHDTVSWYQQALGQGPQFIFQYYEEEERQRGNFPDRFSGHQFPNYSSELNVNALLLGDSALYLCASTRQGNEQFFGPGTRLTVL.